The 25 T cell receptor beta chains listed next were all sequenced from one sample in a study of early T cells in non-severe SARS-CoV-2 infection. Via MiXCR, TCRdb re-called the 5' RACE reads, giving one row per CDR3 protein. The data hold tens of thousands of distinct CDR3 sequences, with over 8% observed a single time. The sample here was whole blood, taken at baseline. The receptors were sampled from an adult who was a healthcare worker with PCR-confirmed SARS-CoV-2 infection or an uninfected control (not recorded which).

This clonotype was picked up many times. The V and J genes are TRBV5-6 and TRBJ1-1; no reliable D call. Germline V lookup: CDR1 SGHDT, CDR2 YYEEEE. The CDR3 consists of 11 residues. Trimming cost V 3 bases and J 3 bases, with 3 bases left between them. The CDR3 nucleotides are TGTGCCAGCAGCTACGACACTGAAGCTTTCTTT. It is translated as CASSYDTEAFF.

The table lists this clonotype with a few counts. The V call is TRBV11-2, the J call TRBJ2-5; no clear D. With 2 bases removed from V and 2 bases from J, the gap between germline ends came to 6 bases. Germline V gives CDR1 SGHAT, CDR2 FQNNGV. CDR3 size: 13 residues. This CDR3 is CASSLTRQETQYF. CDR3 in DNA: TGTGCCAGCAGCTTAACCCGGCAAGAGACCCAGTACTTC. Complete variable domain (other parts from reference TRBV11-2 and TRBJ2-5): EAGVAQSPRYKIIEKRQSVAFWCNPISGHATLYWYQQILGQGPKLLIQFQNNGVVDDSQLPKDRFSAERLKGVDSTLKIQPAKLEDSAVYLCASSLTRQETQYFGPGTRLLVL.

This clonotype showed up many times. The chain employs TRBV7-9 and TRBJ2-7; TRBD2 matches at 7 bases. V lost 5 bases, J lost 3 bases, and 4 bases stayed unmatched. The CDR3 has 13 residues. Germline loops: CDR1 SEHNR, CDR2 FQNEAQ (reference sequence). The CDR3 nucleotides are TGTGCCAGCAGCCCCCGGGGGGTCTACGAGCAGTACTTC. It encodes CASSPRGVYEQYF. Combining the CDR3 with reference TRBV7-9 and TRBJ2-7 gives the whole variable domain DTGVSQNPRHKITKRGQNVTFRCDPISEHNRLYWYRQTLGQGPEFLTYFQNEAQLEKSRLLSDRFSAERPKGSFSTLEIQRTEQGDSAMYLCASSPRGVYEQYFGPGTRLTVT.

This clonotype appeared a few times. The rearrangement joins TRBV30 to TRBJ1-3; maybe TRBD1 (5 bases). Germline V gives CDR1 GTSNPN, CDR2 SVGIG (reference sequence). Trimming left V 7 bases short and J 9 bases short, with 16 bases between. The CDR3 has 12 amino acids. The CDR3 sequence: CAYRGPGGTIYF. CDR3 nucleotides: TGTGCCTATCGGGGACCCGGGGGCACCATATATTTT.

This clonotype qualifies as medium-sized (0.01 to 0.1%). The V call is TRBV2, the J call TRBJ2-2, with a tentative D call TRBD1 (6 bases). Germline V gives CDR1 SNHLY, CDR2 FYNNEI. The CDR3 loop spans 15 amino acids. The ends were cut back, 5 bases at V and 5 bases at J, with 15 bases in the middle. CDR3: CASSSSSQGTGELFF. CDR3 sequence (DNA): TGTGCCAGCAGTTCCAGCTCCCAGGGGACCGGGGAGCTGTTTTTT.

The rearrangement links TRBV18 to TRBJ1-2; possibly TRBD1 for D (5 bases). Germline V gene lookup returns CDR1 KGHSH and CDR2 LQKENI. Deletions cut 1 base from V and 8 bases from J, with 14 bases between. This CDR3 comprises 14 residues. CDR3: CASSPQLDKLGYTF. For the CDR3, the DNA is TGTGCCAGCTCACCACAGTTGGACAAGCTGGGCTACACCTTC.

This chain joins TRBV28 and TRBJ2-3; D not certain. Trimming took 8 bases from V and 2 from J, leaving 11 bases between them. The CDR3 has 13 residues. The germline V gene has CDR1 MDHEN and CDR2 SYDVKM. This CDR3 reads CASDSLNTDTQYF. Written as DNA, the CDR3 is TGTGCCAGCGACTCCCTCAACACAGATACGCAGTATTTT.

This clonotype was found many times. The chain is built from TRBV20-1 and TRBJ2-1; TRBD1 matches at 9 bases. The CDR3 sequence is 16 residues long. With V trimmed by 0 bases and J by 3 bases, 6 bases remained unmatched. Germline lookup yields CDR1 DFQATT and CDR2 SNEGSKA (reference sequence). CDR3 nucleotide sequence: TGCAGTGCTAGAGATACGGGGACAGGGTTCTACAATGAGCAGTTCTTC. It yields the protein CSARDTGTGFYNEQFF.

This clonotype was seen a handful of times. The chain employs TRBV28 and TRBJ2-5; TRBD1 is a possible D gene (5 bases). The V and J ends lost 6 bases and 2 bases respectively, with 10 bases between them. The CDR3 loop spans 13 amino acids. Germline V gene sequence: CDR1 MDHEN, CDR2 SYDVKM. CDR3 region: CASSPGQQETQYF. CDR3 nucleotide sequence: TGTGCCAGCAGCCCCGGACAACAAGAGACCCAGTACTTC.

This clonotype was counted a few times. The CDR3 DNA reads TGTGCCAGCAGCCAAGGGCTGTCCAATTCACCCCTCCACTTT. Protein sequence: CASSQGLSNSPLHF. This rearrangement joins TRBV14 to TRBJ1-6; D gene uncertain. This CDR3 is 14 amino acids long. The V end lost 1 base, the J end lost 7 bases, and 8 bases lay between the germline ends. The germline V gene has CDR1 SGHDN and CDR2 FVKESK.

By its share, this clonotype is medium-sized. J is TRBJ2-3 and V is TRBV7-2; 7 positions match TRBD1. In germline, CDR1 is SGHTA, CDR2 FQGNSA. The trim removed 1 base at V and 1 base at J, leaving 5 bases unmatched. This CDR3 region has 16 residues. The CDR3: CASSLGTGVGTDTQYF. CDR3 DNA sequence: TGTGCCAGCAGCTTAGGAACAGGGGTGGGCACAGATACGCAGTATTTT.

The rearrangement links TRBV30 to TRBJ1-1; D is possibly TRBD1 (6 bases). V was shortened by 2 bases and J by 1 base, with 8 bases between the two germline ends. CDR3 length: 13 residues. Germline V gives CDR1 GTSNPN, CDR2 SVGIG (reference sequence). Written as DNA, the CDR3 is TGTGCCTGGAGTCGAGGGGGGAACACTGAAGCTTTCTTT. Its protein is CAWSRGGNTEAFF.

In its sample, this clonotype was seen many times. V gene TRBV2 combines with J gene TRBJ1-1, with no clear D. From germline, CDR1 is SNHLY and CDR2 FYNNEI. Trimming took off 6 bases at V and 5 bases at J, with 19 bases between the two ends. The CDR3 runs to 15 residues. The CDR3 DNA follows: TGTGCCAGCAGAAGGGAGAACCGGCGAGGGACTGAAGCTTTCTTT. This codes for CASRRENRRGTEAFF.

Ten or more counts support this clonotype. The V call is TRBV2, the J call TRBJ2-5; 7 bases agree with TRBD2. The CDR3 contains 13 residues. Germline V lookup: CDR1 SNHLY, CDR2 FYNNEI. Unmatched junction bases numbered 4, after V lost 5 bases and J lost 4 bases. The CDR3 loop reads CASSRGVRETQYF. The CDR3 nucleotides read TGTGCCAGCAGTCGGGGGGTGCGAGAGACCCAGTACTTC.

CDR3 in amino acids: CASSLTAISSYEQYF. The CDR3, as DNA: TGTGCCAGCAGTTTAACAGCCATTAGCTCCTACGAGCAGTACTTC. V gene TRBV7-2 combines with J gene TRBJ2-7; D is ambiguous. Germline CDR1 and CDR2: SGHTA and FQGNSA. The CDR3 contains 15 residues. V lost 6 bases and J 0 bases, leaving 15 bases between the germline ends.

The V call is TRBV20-1, the J call TRBJ1-5; perhaps TRBD1 as D (6 bases). CDR3 length: 15 residues. V was clipped by 5 bases and J by 2 bases, with 16 bases between them. Germline CDR1 is DFQATT and CDR2 is SNEGSKA (reference sequence). The CDR3 DNA is TGCAGTGCTGGACAGACTAATAGCGGCAATCAGCCCCAGCATTTT. Protein sequence: CSAGQTNSGNQPQHF.

J is TRBJ1-3 and V is TRBV7-4; D not resolved. Germline CDR1 reads SGHVT; CDR2 reads SQSDAQ. CDR3 size: 15 residues. V was trimmed by 5 bases and J by 8 bases, leaving 19 bases between them. The CDR3 DNA sequence: TGTGCCAGCAGCCCTACACCGGACTCATCGGACACCATATATTTT. Translating it yields CASSPTPDSSDTIYF.

The gene calls are TRBV4-3 and TRBJ1-5; no clear D gene. With 1 base removed from V and 7 bases from J, the gap between germline ends came to 8 bases. The CDR3 sequence is 13 residues long. Germline CDR1 LGHNA, CDR2 YSLEER. Written as DNA, the CDR3 is TGCGCCAGCAGCCAAGTGGTCGGACAGCCCCAGCATTTT. This gives the protein CASSQVVGQPQHF.

J is TRBJ2-5 and V is TRBV5-4; a possible D gene is TRBD1 (6 bases). Trimming removed 3 bases at V and 1 base at J, with 13 bases between. The CDR3 contains 15 residues. Germline lookup yields CDR1 SGHNT and CDR2 YYREEE (reference sequence). The CDR3 DNA reads as TGTGCCAGCAGCTCAACAAGACAGGCCCAAGAGACCCAGTACTTC. Its translation is CASSSTRQAQETQYF.

This clonotype has at least ten counts. V is TRBV20-1 and J is TRBJ1-3; D gene unclear. This CDR3 region has 12 residues. V was trimmed by 2 bases and J by 6 bases, leaving 8 bases between them. Germline lookup yields CDR1 DFQATT and CDR2 SNEGSKA (reference sequence). CDR3 loop: CSARLTENTIYF. The CDR3 coding sequence is TGCAGTGCTAGACTTACAGAAAACACCATATATTTT.

This chain uses TRBV23-1 with TRBJ2-5, with TRBD1 matching 10 bases. TRBV23-1 is designated an ORF whose function remains uncertain. The ends lost 0 bases at V and 7 bases at J; junction bases unmatched: 14. The CDR3 length is 18 residues. The CDR3 region is CASSQSRRQGAEVGTQYF. The CDR3 DNA reads as TGCGCCAGCAGTCAATCGAGAAGACAGGGGGCGGAGGTCGGGACCCAGTACTTC.

The V and J genes are TRBV3-1 and TRBJ2-4; 7 positions agree with TRBD1. CDR3 length: 15 residues. CDR1 and CDR2 (germline): LGHDT, YNNKEL (reference sequence). Unmatched junction bases numbered 8, after V lost 2 bases and J lost 7 bases. The CDR3 loop is CASSQLKVTGNIQYF. DNA for the CDR3: TGTGCCAGCAGCCAACTTAAAGTGACAGGGAACATTCAGTACTTC. Full variable domain (remainder filled in from reference TRBV3-1 and TRBJ2-4): DTAVSQTPKYLVTQMGNDKSIKCEQNLGHDTMYWYKQDSKKFLKIMFSYNNKELIINETVPNRFSPKSPDKAHLNLHINSLELGDSAVYFCASSQLKVTGNIQYFGAGTRLSVL.

This chain connects TRBV6-1 to TRBJ2-1; TRBD2 matches at 11 bases. The CDR3 has 14 residues. CDR1 is MNHNS, CDR2 SASEGT, per germline. With V trimmed by 5 bases and J by 9 bases, 6 bases remained unmatched. The CDR3: CASSSTSGSGEQFF. CDR3 bases: TGTGCCAGCAGTAGTACTAGCGGGAGCGGTGAGCAGTTCTTC.

This clonotype was seen at least ten times. The chain links TRBV5-1 to TRBJ1-2, with 9 bases lining up with TRBD1. The V and J ends lost 3 bases and 2 bases, in that order; junction bases with no gene match: 2. CDR1 and CDR2 from the germline V gene are SGHRS and YFSETQ. The CDR3 consists of 14 residues. The CDR3 reads CASSWGQGNYGYTF. For the CDR3, the DNA is TGCGCCAGCAGCTGGGGACAGGGAAACTATGGCTACACCTTC. Using reference TRBV5-1 and TRBJ1-2 for the parts outside the CDR3, the full variable domain is KAGVTQTPRYLIKTRGQQVTLSCSPISGHRSVSWYQQTPGQGLQFLFEYFSETQRNKGNFPGRFSGRQFSNSRSEMNVSTLELGDSALYLCASSWGQGNYGYTFGSGTRLTVV.

This clonotype was found a few times. This sequence joins TRBV3-1 and TRBJ1-2, with 7 bases matching TRBD1. V shed 1 base and J 6 bases; nucleotides not matched to a gene: 5. CDR1 is LGHDT and CDR2 is YNNKEL in the germline V gene (reference sequence). The CDR3 totals 14 residues. The CDR3 nucleotides are TGTGCCAGCAGCCAAGGCGTAGGGGGCGATGGCTACACCTTC. The encoded protein is CASSQGVGGDGYTF.